This passage covers 30 T cell receptor beta chains from one sample sequenced in a study of CD8+CD57+ T cells in acquired aplastic anemia. The study profiled TCR beta VDJ and CDR3 using genomic DNA as template. From the reads, TCRdb called clonotypes with MiXCR, one entry per CDR3 protein. This table has around 430,000 distinct CDR3 sequences, about a third appearing once. Whoever was chosen for sequencing had shown CD8+CD57+ cell expansion by flow cytometry. Sequenced input: sorted CD4+, CD8+, or CD8+CD57+ T cells (not recorded which) from PBMCs. The receptors stem from a human donor with aplastic anemia.

The chain has TRBV13 and TRBJ1-5; TRBD1 aligns across 9 bases. The CDR3 is 17 amino acids. The germline V gene encodes CDR1 PRHDT and CDR2 FYEKMQ (reference sequence). The J segment lost 6 bases and the V segment lost 5 bases, leaving 14 bases of the junction unmatched. In nucleotides, the CDR3 is TGTGCCAGCAGCCCGGGACCCCGGACAGGGGACGGTCAGCCCCAGCATTTT. Residues: CASSPGPRTGDGQPQHF.

This clonotype was observed a few times. The rearrangement links TRBV3-1 to TRBJ1-2; D remains ambiguous. Germline V gene data show CDR1 as LGHDT and CDR2 as YNNKEL (reference sequence). Trimming stripped 1 base from V and 6 bases from J, with 12 bases between. This CDR3 spans 14 amino acids. CDR3 protein: CASSQGTAAHGYTF. The DNA for the CDR3 is TGTGCCAGCAGCCAAGGAACAGCCGCCCATGGCTACACCTTC. The whole variable domain, filled in from reference TRBV3-1 and TRBJ1-2, reads DTAVSQTPKYLVTQMGNDKSIKCEQNLGHDTMYWYKQDSKKFLKIMFSYNNKELIINETVPNRFSPKSPDKAHLNLHINSLELGDSAVYFCASSQGTAAHGYTFGSGTRLTVV.

This clonotype was seen at least ten times. V gene TRBV19 combines with J gene TRBJ1-6; D is uncertain. Germline CDR1 reads LNHDA; CDR2 reads SQIVND (reference sequence). V lost 8 bases and J lost 10, with 18 bases in between. The CDR3 spans 14 residues. CDR3 nucleotides: TGTGCCAGTCGCGACGGGCCTCCCTTGTCACCCCTCCACTTT. This codes for CASRDGPPLSPLHF.

The rearrangement uses TRBV15 and TRBJ1-2; perhaps TRBD1 as D (5 bases). Germline CDR1 is LNHNV and CDR2 is YYDKDF (reference sequence). V lost 4 bases to trimming and J lost 3 bases, with 15 bases between them. This CDR3 is built from 15 residues. The CDR3 DNA reads as TGTGCCACCAGCAAATCAGGGAGGTCGGACTATGGCTACACCTTC. Translating it yields CATSKSGRSDYGYTF.

As concerns this clonotype: An end of the junction does not agree with germline; a read error may underlie this. This chain uses TRBV24-1 with TRBJ2-1, with TRBD2 identical over 12 bases. Germline values: CDR1 KGHDR, CDR2 SFDVKD. This CDR3 is 15 amino acids long. CDR3 protein: CASSGLAGPFNEQFF. DNA for the CDR3: TGTGCCAGCAGTGGACTAGCGGGGCCCTTCAATGAGCAGTTCTTC.

The chain uses TRBV7-9 and TRBJ1-5, with a weak D call TRBD1 (5 bases). Trimming left V 5 bases short and J 9 bases short, with 17 bases between. The CDR3 has 14 residues. The germline V gene encodes CDR1 SEHNR and CDR2 FQNEAQ (reference sequence). CDR3 nucleotide sequence: TGTGCCAGCAGCCCACCCGGGACGGTGGGGCCCCAGCATTTT. Translation gives CASSPPGTVGPQHF.

This chain links TRBV30 with TRBJ1-6, with TRBD1 matching 8 bases. The CDR3 covers 14 residues. J lost 6 bases, V lost 2 bases, and 3 bases had no gene match. CDR1 and CDR2 from the germline V gene are GTSNPN and SVGIG (reference sequence). CDR3 nucleotide sequence: TGTGCCTGGAGTTTAACAGGGGGTAATTCACCCCTCCACTTT. Protein: CAWSLTGGNSPLHF.

This clonotype was detected many times. The chain links TRBV10-3 to TRBJ2-2; weak D call: TRBD1 (5 bases). This CDR3 is 16 amino acids long. With 2 bases removed from V and 8 bases from J, the gap between germline ends came to 18 bases. Germline loops: CDR1 ENHRY, CDR2 SYGVKD. In DNA form, the CDR3 reads TGTGCCATCAGTGAGCCATACCACAGGAGTCCAGGGGAGCTGTTTTTT. Translating gives CAISEPYHRSPGELFF.

V is TRBV6-1 and J is TRBJ1-5; TRBD1 is a possible D gene (6 bases). Trimming removed 5 bases from V and 11 bases from J, with 28 bases in between. The CDR3 loop spans 17 amino acids. The germline V gene encodes CDR1 MNHNS and CDR2 SASEGT. The CDR3 region has the DNA TGTGCCAGCAGTCGACGACCCACGGGACAAACCCTAGGGACCCAGCATTTT. It yields the protein CASSRRPTGQTLGTQHF.

In this sample, this clonotype turned up a few times. This sequence joins TRBV4-1 and TRBJ1-3; 7 bases line up with TRBD1. V dropped 1 base and J dropped 2; count of bases not matched to a gene: 2. The CDR3 runs 15 residues. Germline CDR1 is MGHRA and CDR2 is YSYEKL. CDR3 amino acids: CASSQADRAGNTIYF. The CDR3 DNA follows: TGCGCCAGCAGCCAAGCCGACAGGGCTGGAAACACCATATATTTT.

This chain joins TRBV15 and TRBJ1-6, with 9 bases that match TRBD1. The CDR3 runs 14 residues. CDR1 LNHNV and CDR2 YYDKDF come from the germline V gene (reference sequence). The V segment lost 3 bases and the J segment 7 bases; nucleotides outside the gene matches: 1. CDR3 in amino acids: CATSRGTGNSPLHF. The CDR3 DNA sequence: TGTGCCACCAGCAGGGGGACAGGGAATTCACCCCTCCACTTT.

V usage is TRBV12-3 or TRBV12-4 and J usage is TRBJ1-1, with D possibly matching TRBD1 (5 bases). V was cut by 7 bases and J by 0 bases, with 15 bases left in between. This CDR3 is 15 amino acids long. The CDR3 protein is CASTPTRGMNTEAFF. The CDR3 DNA reads as TGTGCCAGCACCCCCACAAGGGGCATGAACACTGAAGCTTTCTTT.

This clonotype was found many times. The chain joins TRBV6-5 to TRBJ2-7; 7 bases are shared with TRBD2. J gave up 4 bases and V 4 bases, and 7 bases lay outside the gene matches. Per germline, CDR1 MNHEY and CDR2 SVGAGI. This CDR3 region has 14 residues. This chain's CDR3 is CASSWVLAPYEQYF. The CDR3 DNA sequence: TGTGCCAGCAGTTGGGTACTAGCGCCTTACGAGCAGTACTTC.

This clonotype showed up just a few times. The chain carries TRBV5-5 and TRBJ2-5, with no clear D. Germline assignment: CDR1 SGHKS and CDR2 YYEKEE (reference sequence). V lost 0 bases and J lost 2, with 11 bases in between. The CDR3 length is 15 residues. CDR3 amino acids: CASSLEIQDQETQYF. CDR3 DNA sequence: TGTGCCAGCAGCTTGGAAATCCAGGATCAAGAGACCCAGTACTTC.

This clonotype was found many times. The chain employs TRBV6-1 and TRBJ1-2; D possibly corresponds to TRBD1 (6 bases). The CDR3 spans 13 residues. Germline CDR1 MNHNS, CDR2 SASEGT. The V end lost 5 bases, the J end lost 3 bases, and 10 bases lay between the germline ends. In DNA form, the CDR3 reads TGTGCCAGCAGTCCGTCAGGGGACTATGGCTACACCTTC. Translation: CASSPSGDYGYTF.

The chain uses TRBV15 and TRBJ2-7; 14 bases map to TRBD2. Germline lookup yields CDR1 LNHNV and CDR2 YYDKDF (reference sequence). The CDR3 spans 16 residues. The J segment lost 1 base and the V segment lost 1 base, leaving 0 bases of the junction unmatched. CDR3 protein: CATSRGTSGRSYEQYF. CDR3 in DNA: TGTGCCACCAGCAGAGGGACTAGCGGGAGGTCCTACGAGCAGTACTTC. The whole variable domain, remainder taken from reference TRBV15 and TRBJ2-7, is DAMVIQNPRYQVTQFGKPVTLSCSQTLNHNVMYWYQQKSSQAPKLLFHYYDKDFNNEADTPDNFQSRRPNTSFCFLDIRSPGLGDTAMYLCATSRGTSGRSYEQYFGPGTRLTVT.

Comments on this clonotype: Since the CDR3 does not end with the conserved phenylalanine or tryptophan, this likely comes from a read error. The chain combines TRBV5-6 with TRBJ1-3, with D possibly matching TRBD1 (5 bases). The CDR3 covers 13 residues. CDR1 and CDR2 (germline): SGHDT, YYEEEE. With 4 bases removed from V and 4 bases from J, the gap between germline ends came to 9 bases. CDR3 in amino acids: CASSRYRGNTIYS. DNA of the CDR3: TGTGCCAGCAGCAGATACAGGGGAAACACCATATATTCT.

V usage is TRBV12-3 or TRBV12-4 and J usage is TRBJ1-2; perhaps TRBD1 as D (5 bases). The V gene lost 7 bases and the J gene lost 7 bases, with 13 bases spanning the gap. The CDR3 totals 12 residues. The CDR3 DNA follows: TGTGCCAGCACGGGGGAGTACTGTGGCTACACCTTC. Translating gives CASTGEYCGYTF.

This chain links TRBV9 with TRBJ1-1, with 10 bases fitting TRBD1. The CDR3 spans 13 residues. J gave up 8 bases and V 2 bases, and 3 bases lay outside the gene matches. In germline, CDR1 is SGDLS, CDR2 YYNGEE. Here the CDR3 reads CASSVRQGAEAFF. DNA of the CDR3: TGTGCCAGCAGCGTCCGACAGGGGGCCGAAGCTTTCTTT.

This rearrangement joins TRBV20-1 to TRBJ2-3, with a tentative D call TRBD2 (6 bases). Trimming removed 4 bases at V and 0 bases at J, with 11 bases between. This CDR3 comprises 14 residues. CDR1 is DFQATT, CDR2 SNEGSKA, per germline (reference sequence). The CDR3 region has the DNA TGCAGTGCTACCTCCGGGACTAGCACAGATACGCAGTATTTT. It specifies CSATSGTSTDTQYF.

Many counts were recorded for this clonotype. This rearrangement joins TRBV7-3 to TRBJ1-2; possibly TRBD1 for D (6 bases). The germline CDR1 and CDR2 sequences are SGHTA and FQGTGA. Trimming took 0 bases from V and 10 from J, leaving 9 bases between them. The CDR3 is 12 amino acids. The CDR3 is CASSLTQGDYTF. CDR3 DNA: TGTGCCAGCAGCTTAACACAGGGAGACTACACCTTC.

This clonotype was seen a few times. The V gene is TRBV20-1, the J gene TRBJ2-7; D possibly corresponds to TRBD2 (6 bases). This CDR3 region has 15 residues. Germline assignment: CDR1 DFQATT and CDR2 SNEGSKA (reference sequence). With 2 bases removed from V and 3 bases from J, the gap between germline ends came to 17 bases. DNA for the CDR3: TGCAGTGCTAGAATGCGGGGCAATAGAGTCTACGAGCAGTACTTC. Its protein is CSARMRGNRVYEQYF.

CDR3 sequence: CASSAWGLSTDTQYF. CDR3 DNA: TGTGCCAGCAGCGCTTGGGGACTTTCCACAGATACGCAGTATTTT. The chain recombines TRBV9 with TRBJ2-3; D might be TRBD2 (6 bases). The V end lost 3 bases, the J end lost 2 bases, and 13 bases lay between the germline ends. The CDR3 consists of 15 residues. CDR1 and CDR2 (germline): SGDLS, YYNGEE.

This clonotype was seen many times. The chain is built from TRBV24-1 and TRBJ2-7; 7 nucleotides align to TRBD2. CDR3 length equals 17 residues. With V trimmed by 2 bases and J by 5 bases, 14 bases remained unmatched. Germline V gives CDR1 KGHDR, CDR2 SFDVKD. The CDR3 loop is CATSDSPGRGRGDEQYF. The CDR3 DNA follows: TGTGCCACCAGTGATTCCCCGGGACGAGGTCGGGGGGACGAGCAGTACTTC.

This clonotype has more than one count but fewer than ten. One base away lies a much larger clone, so this may be a sequencing read error. The J gene is TRBJ1-6, the V gene TRBV7-2; weak D call: TRBD1 (6 bases). The V gene's germline CDR1 is SGHTA and CDR2 FQGNSA. The length of the CDR3 is 15 residues. The chain's CDR3 is CARSLGPGAGSPLHF. CDR3 DNA sequence: TGTGCCCGCAGCTTAGGCCCAGGGGCAGGGTCACCCCTCCACTTT.

This chain links TRBV20-1 with TRBJ1-2, with 7 bases that match TRBD1. Germline V gives CDR1 DFQATT, CDR2 SNEGSKA (reference sequence). CDR3 length equals 14 residues. The V gene end was trimmed by 3 bases and the J gene end by 2 bases; junction bases not matched to a gene: 6. CDR3 sequence: CSASAPGQNYGYTF. CDR3 bases: TGCAGTGCTAGTGCTCCGGGACAGAACTATGGCTACACCTTC.

This sequence joins TRBV6-2 or TRBV6-3 and TRBJ2-6, with a possible D match to TRBD2 (6 bases). The CDR3 contains 14 residues. Trimming took 8 bases from V and 4 from J, leaving 12 bases between them. CDR1 is MNHEY, CDR2 SVGEGT, per germline. In DNA, the CDR3 is TGTGCCAGCGCGGAGGGTAGCGGGGCCAACGTCCTGACTTTC. Translated: CASAEGSGANVLTF.

The V call is TRBV9, the J call TRBJ2-1; D ambiguous. The CDR3 is 18 residues long. The germline CDR1 and CDR2 sequences are SGDLS and YYNGEE. The V and J ends lost 3 bases and 1 base respectively, with 20 bases between them. The CDR3 nucleotides are TGTGCCAGCAGCGACGCCGCAGAGGCAGCTTGGTCCTACAATGAGCAGTTCTTC. This sequence encodes CASSDAAEAAWSYNEQFF. Based on the CDR3 plus reference TRBV9 and TRBJ2-1, the full variable domain is DSGVTQTPKHLITATGQRVTLRCSPRSGDLSVYWYQQSLDQGLQFLIQYYNGEERAKGNILERFSAQQFPDLHSELNLSSLELGDSALYFCASSDAAEAAWSYNEQFFGPGTRLTVL.

The chain has TRBV2 and TRBJ1-2; tentative D call: TRBD1 (5 bases). The ends were cut back, 1 base at V and 8 bases at J, with 8 bases in the middle. The CDR3 totals 12 residues. Per the germline V gene, CDR1 is SNHLY and CDR2 is FYNNEI. The chain's CDR3 is CASSEGGRGYTF. CDR3 in DNA: TGTGCCAGCAGTGAAGGGGGGAGAGGCTACACCTTC.

This clonotype was observed a handful of times. V and J are TRBV19 and TRBJ2-1; TRBD1 aligns across 8 bases. Germline values: CDR1 LNHDA, CDR2 SQIVND (reference sequence). Trimming cost V 3 bases and J 4 bases; bases outside gene matches: 11. The CDR3 covers 17 residues. CDR3 amino acids: CASSMGPGQGAYNEQFF. The CDR3 nucleotides read TGTGCCAGTAGTATGGGGCCTGGGCAGGGGGCATACAATGAGCAGTTCTTC.